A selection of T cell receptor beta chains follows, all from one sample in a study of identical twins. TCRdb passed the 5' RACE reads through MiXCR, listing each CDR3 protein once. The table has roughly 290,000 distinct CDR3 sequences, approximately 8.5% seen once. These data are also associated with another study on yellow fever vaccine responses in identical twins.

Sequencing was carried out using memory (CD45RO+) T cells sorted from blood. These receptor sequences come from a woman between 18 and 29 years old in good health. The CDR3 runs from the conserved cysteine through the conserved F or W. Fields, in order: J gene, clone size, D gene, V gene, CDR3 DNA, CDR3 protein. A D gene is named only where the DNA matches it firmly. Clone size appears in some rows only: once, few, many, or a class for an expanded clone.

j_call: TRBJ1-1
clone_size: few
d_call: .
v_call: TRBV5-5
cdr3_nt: TGTGCCAGCAGCCCAGGGGAGGGAAGGAGCACTGAAGCTTTCTTT
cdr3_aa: CASSPGEGRSTEAFF

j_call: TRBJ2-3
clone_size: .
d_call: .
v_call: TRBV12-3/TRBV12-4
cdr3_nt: TGTGCCAGCAGTTTAAGGAGTTGGACAGATACGCAGTATTTT
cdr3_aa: CASSLRSWTDTQYF

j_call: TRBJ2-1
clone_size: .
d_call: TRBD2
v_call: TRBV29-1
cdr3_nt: TGCAGCGTTGAGGCCCTTCCTCCTAGCGGGGGGTTGGGAAATGAGCAGTTCTTC
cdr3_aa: CSVEALPPSGGLGNEQFF

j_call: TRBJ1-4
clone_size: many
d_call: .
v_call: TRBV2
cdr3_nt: TGTGCCAGCAGTGAAGCGTTGGAACGGAAACTGTTTTTT
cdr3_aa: CASSEALERKLFF

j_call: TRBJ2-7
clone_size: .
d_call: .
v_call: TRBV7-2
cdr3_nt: TGTGCCAGCAGCCCCCTCCCGGGGCCTGCTCGGGAGCAGTACTTC
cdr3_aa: CASSPLPGPAREQYF

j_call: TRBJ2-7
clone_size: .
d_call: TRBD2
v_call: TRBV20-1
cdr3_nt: TGCAGTGCTGCACCCGGGACTAGTGCTTACGAGCAGTACTTC
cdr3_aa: CSAAPGTSAYEQYF

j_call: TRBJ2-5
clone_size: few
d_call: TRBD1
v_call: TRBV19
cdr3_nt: TGTGCCAGTAGTCGGGACAGGGGGCTATTGGAGACCCAGTACTTC
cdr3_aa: CASSRDRGLLETQYF

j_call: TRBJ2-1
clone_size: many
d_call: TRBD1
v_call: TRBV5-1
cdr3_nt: TGCGCCAGCAGCTCTGGGACAGGGGCTGGCAATGAGCAGTTCTTC
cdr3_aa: CASSSGTGAGNEQFF

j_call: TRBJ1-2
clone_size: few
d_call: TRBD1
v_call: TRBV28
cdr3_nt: TGTGCCAGCAGTCCGGGAGGACAGGGCGGCTATGGCTACACCTTC
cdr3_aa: CASSPGGQGGYGYTF

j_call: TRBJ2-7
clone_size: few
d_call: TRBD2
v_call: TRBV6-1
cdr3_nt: TGTGCCAGCAGTGAAGGACTAGCGGAACAGTACGAGCAGTACTTC
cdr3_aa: CASSEGLAEQYEQYF

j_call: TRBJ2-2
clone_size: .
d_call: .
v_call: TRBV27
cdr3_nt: TGTGCCAGCAGGAACAGTGGCACCGGGGAGCTGTTTTTT
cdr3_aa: CASRNSGTGELFF

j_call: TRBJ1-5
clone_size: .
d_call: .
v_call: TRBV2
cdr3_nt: TGTGCCAGCAGTGAACCCTCCGGGACACTTAGCAATCAGCCCCAGCATTTT
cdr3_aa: CASSEPSGTLSNQPQHF

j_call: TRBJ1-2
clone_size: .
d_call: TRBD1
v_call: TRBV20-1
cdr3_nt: TGCAGTGCTATCCAGGGGGACTATGGCTACACCTTC
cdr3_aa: CSAIQGDYGYTF

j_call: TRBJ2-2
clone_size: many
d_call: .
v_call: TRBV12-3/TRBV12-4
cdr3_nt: TGTGCCAGCAGTCCTTTCACCGGGGAGCTGTTTTTT
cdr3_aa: CASSPFTGELFF

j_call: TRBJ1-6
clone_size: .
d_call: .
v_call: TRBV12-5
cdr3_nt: TGTGCTAGTGGTTTGGGCAGAGATAATTCACCCCTCCACTTT
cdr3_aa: CASGLGRDNSPLHF

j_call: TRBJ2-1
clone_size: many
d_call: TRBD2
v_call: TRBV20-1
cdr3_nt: TGCAGTGCTAGAGATCTAGCGGGGGGGCGGGTGGAGCAGTTCTTC
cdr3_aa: CSARDLAGGRVEQFF